This T cell receptor (beta chain) appears in the sequencing data of a study of shared clonotypes between healthy human individuals. Libraries were prepared by immunoSEQ multiplex PCR; TCRdb keeps only in-frame clonotypes and omits some of them. The sample has over a million clones, approximately 80% seen once. Germline V gives CDR1 KGHSH, CDR2 LQKENI. CDR3 length: 16 residues. Trimming left V 4 bases short and J 2 bases short, with 17 bases between. The clonotype comes from a man aged 18 to 30 in good health. Some clones in this sample may be carry-over from other donors' samples. Sequencing was done on a sample of memory CD4+ T cells from PBMCs. Subset defined: CD45RA-negative fraction. This chain links TRBV18 with TRBJ1-1, with D tentatively TRBD1 (5 bases). The CDR3 DNA is TGTGCCAGCTCACGTATGGGGGGAAATAGCAACACTGAAGCTTTCTTT. As protein: CASSRMGGNSNTEAFF. The entire variable domain, with the rest obtained from reference TRBV18 and TRBJ1-1, is as follows: NAGVMQNPRHLVRRRGQEARLRCSPMKGHSHVYWYRQLPEEGLKFMVYLQKENIIDESGMPKERFSAEFPKEGPSILRIQQVVRGDSAAYFCASSRMGGNSNTEAFFGQGTRLTVV.